This T cell receptor (beta chain) was recovered during a study of identical twins. From the 5' RACE reads, TCRdb called clonotypes with MiXCR, one entry per CDR3 protein. The sample lists 650,000 to 750,000 distinct CDR3 sequences, over 20% seen once, with 4.3% in the top ten. Every donor was a healthy Caucasian. V lost 1 base and J lost 0, with 16 bases in between. Germline values: CDR1 SGHAT, CDR2 FQNNGV. The length of the CDR3 is 18 residues. The study's findings and limits: Models predicted less out-of-frame TCR alpha sharing in monozygotic twins than was found. Out-of-frame alpha sequences common to twins exhibited a surplus of low generation probability.

This clonotype occurred a few times. Its antigen remains unidentified. The same data also went into a second study, on T cells expressing NK-cell markers. That investigation notes: Sequencing covered eight donors, seven HCMV-seropositive and one seronegative.

The TCR sequence derives from a woman between 18 and 29 years old in good health. The chain uses TRBV11-2 and TRBJ2-1; D tentatively reads TRBD1 or TRBD2 (7 bases each). Sequences were obtained from PBMCs. The CDR3 DNA follows: TGTGCCAGCAGCTTAGTGGGACAGCGCGGGAGCTCCTACAATGAGCAGTTCTTC. Protein product: CASSLVGQRGSSYNEQFF.